These T cell receptor beta chains were read from a single sample in a study of blood T cell repertoires in COVID-19. Some clones are missing from TCRdb's copy, which holds only in-frame ones; the method was immunoSEQ multiplex PCR. The sample consists of hundreds of thousands of clones, approximately 84% of them appearing once. Sequenced: peripheral blood. These receptors were obtained from an elderly woman with acute or convalescent COVID-19. CDR3s include the opening cysteine and the closing phenylalanine or tryptophan.

v_call cdr3_aa
TRBV3-1/TRBV3-2 CASSPLYATNEKLFF
TRBV18 CASSRDYEQYF
TRBV11-1 CASSSKGTGVYEQYF
TRBV28 CASRSLAGDSDTQYF
TRBV7-7 CASSPGGLGTQYF
TRBV2 CASKGASLQYF
TRBV9 CASSVAGARDTEAFF
TRBV29-1 CSAGQGGNTIYF
TRBV9 CASSVATGELFF
TRBV19 CASRRDRGPRDTEAFF
TRBV5-6 CASSFGTNLYGYTF
TRBV28 CASNPGTGSSQPQHF
TRBV2 CASRADRGRTEAFF
TRBV18 CASSSSGTGFEKLFF
TRBV30 CAWSLGLTTDTQYF
TRBV28 CASSTRQSYNSPLHF
TRBV11-2 CASSKGTGSSYEQYF
TRBV30 CAWSSLAGGGAYNEQFF
TRBV12-3/TRBV12-4 CASSPSPYYGYTF
TRBV28 CASQGALGNEKLFF
TRBV6-5 CASGTSIGAQYF
TRBV28 CATLSGNTGELFF
TRBV19 CASSTAGGRTDTQYF
TRBV6-5 CASRPGTSGNNEQFF
TRBV28 CASSTGRYGYTF
TRBV9 CASSPSIGGGRATQYF
TRBV19 CASSKDRYNQPQHF